The 6 T cell receptor beta chains in this list originate from one sample, sequenced in a study of vaccination effects on CD4 cells after COVID-19. ViraFEST expansion of antigen-specific CD4+ T cells with viral peptide pools preceded sequencing. Investigators separated out CD4+ T cells once about 10 days of culture had passed. Everyone in the study got two shots of either the BNT162b2 or mRNA-1273 vaccine. Clones were read by immunoSEQ multiplex PCR, and TCRdb kept only the in-frame ones, dropping some. The table records about 25,000 clones, almost 70% of them present only once. Their cognate antigens are unknown. The sequencing here drew on CD4+ T cells from PBMCs cultured with SARS-CoV-2 spike peptides, taken after COVID-19 vaccination. The receptor set was obtained from a human donor who received a COVID-19 vaccine.

This rearrangement joins TRBV7-7 to TRBJ1-2; 9 positions agree with TRBD1. The CDR3 has 16 amino acids. V was pared by 2 bases and J by 4 bases, with 8 bases of the junction left unmatched. Per the germline V gene, CDR1 is SSHAT and CDR2 is FNYEAQ (reference sequence). CDR3: CASSLSRTGDIYGYTF. Written as DNA, the CDR3 is TGTGCCAGCAGCTTATCTAGGACAGGGGACATCTATGGCTACACCTTC.

For the CDR3, the DNA is TGTGCCAGCAGGATGAACAGGGGCGAGAATCAGCCCCAGCATTTT. Translation gives CASRMNRGENQPQHF. This chain joins TRBV27 and TRBJ1-5, with TRBD1 matching 7 bases. The V segment lost 6 bases and the J segment 4 bases; nucleotides outside the gene matches: 9. The CDR3 runs 15 residues. The V gene's germline CDR1 is MNHEY and CDR2 SMNVEV (reference sequence).

This chain joins TRBV6-5 and TRBJ2-7, with D possibly TRBD1 on 5 matching bases. The CDR3 contains 12 residues. The V end was cut by 8 bases, the J end by 6 bases, with 14 bases between. The germline V gene encodes CDR1 MNHEY and CDR2 SVGAGI. CDR3 bases: TGTGCCAGCGGCTGGGGCCCCACCGAGCAGTACTTC. It yields the protein CASGWGPTEQYF.

The gene calls are TRBV5-1 and TRBJ2-7, with 7 bases lining up with TRBD1. This CDR3 has 15 residues. CDR1 is SGHRS and CDR2 is YFSETQ in the germline V gene. V lost 3 bases to trimming and J lost 1 base; unmatched junction nucleotides: 7. In DNA form, the CDR3 reads TGCGCCAGCAGCTCCCGACAGGGTGAGTCCTACGAGCAGTACTTC. It is translated as CASSSRQGESYEQYF. Drawing the rest from reference TRBV5-1 and TRBJ2-7, the complete variable domain is KAGVTQTPRYLIKTRGQQVTLSCSPISGHRSVSWYQQTPGQGLQFLFEYFSETQRNKGNFPGRFSGRQFSNSRSEMNVSTLELGDSALYLCASSSRQGESYEQYFGPGTRLTVT.

The J gene is TRBJ1-2, the V gene TRBV4-1; D possibly corresponds to TRBD1 (5 bases). Between the trimmed V and J ends, which lost 5 bases and 7 bases, there was a span of 20 bases. The CDR3 totals 15 residues. CDR1 is MGHRA and CDR2 is YSYEKL in the germline V gene. This CDR3 reads CASSARTEGVGGYTF. The CDR3 DNA reads TGCGCCAGCAGCGCCCGGACGGAAGGGGTTGGTGGCTACACCTTC.

The chain recombines TRBV2 with TRBJ2-1; D possibly matches TRBD1 or TRBD2 (5 bases each). CDR3 size: 15 residues. The V gene's germline CDR1 is SNHLY and CDR2 FYNNEI. Deletions cut 7 bases from V and 4 bases from J, with 17 bases between. This CDR3 is CASINMGDKYNEQFF. CDR3 DNA sequence: TGTGCCAGCATAAATATGGGGGATAAATACAATGAGCAGTTCTTC.